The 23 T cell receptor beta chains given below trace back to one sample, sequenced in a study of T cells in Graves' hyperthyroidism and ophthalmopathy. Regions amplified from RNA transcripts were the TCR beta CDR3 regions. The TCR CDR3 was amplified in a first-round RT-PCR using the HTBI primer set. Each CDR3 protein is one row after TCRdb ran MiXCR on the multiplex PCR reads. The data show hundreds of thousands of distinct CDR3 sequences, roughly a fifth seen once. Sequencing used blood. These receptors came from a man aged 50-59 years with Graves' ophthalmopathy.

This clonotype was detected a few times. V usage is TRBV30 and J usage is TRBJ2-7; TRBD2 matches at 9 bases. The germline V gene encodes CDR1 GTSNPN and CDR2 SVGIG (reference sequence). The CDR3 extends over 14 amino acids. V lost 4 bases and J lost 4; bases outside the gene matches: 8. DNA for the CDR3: TGTGCCTGGATGTTGAGTAGCGGGAGTTACGAGCAGTACTTC. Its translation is CAWMLSSGSYEQYF.

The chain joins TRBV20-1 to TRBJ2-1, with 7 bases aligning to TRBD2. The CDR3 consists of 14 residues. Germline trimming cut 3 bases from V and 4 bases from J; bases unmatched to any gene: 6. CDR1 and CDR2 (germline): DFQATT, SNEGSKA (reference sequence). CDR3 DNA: TGCAGTGCTAGTGCGGGAGCGGGATACAATGAGCAGTTCTTC. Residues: CSASAGAGYNEQFF.

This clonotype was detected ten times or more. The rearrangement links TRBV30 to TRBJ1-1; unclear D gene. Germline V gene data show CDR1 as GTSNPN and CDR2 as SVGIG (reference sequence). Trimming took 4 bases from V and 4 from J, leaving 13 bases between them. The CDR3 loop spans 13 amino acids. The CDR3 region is CAWTSGSGTEAFF. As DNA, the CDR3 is TGTGCCTGGACGAGTGGGAGTGGCACTGAAGCTTTCTTT.

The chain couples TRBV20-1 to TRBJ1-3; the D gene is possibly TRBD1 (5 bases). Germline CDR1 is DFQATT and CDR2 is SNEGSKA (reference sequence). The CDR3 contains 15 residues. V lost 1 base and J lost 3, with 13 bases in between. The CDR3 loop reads CSARAPGVIGNTIYF. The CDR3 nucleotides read TGCAGTGCTAGAGCTCCGGGGGTAATTGGAAACACCATATATTTT.

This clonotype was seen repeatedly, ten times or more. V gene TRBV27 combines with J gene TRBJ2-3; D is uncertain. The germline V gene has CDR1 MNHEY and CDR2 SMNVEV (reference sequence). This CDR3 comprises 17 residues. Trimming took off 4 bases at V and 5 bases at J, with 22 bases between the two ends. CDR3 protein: CASSSPMKQSLKDTQYF. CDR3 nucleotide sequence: TGTGCCAGCAGTTCCCCCATGAAGCAGAGTCTTAAAGATACGCAGTATTTT.

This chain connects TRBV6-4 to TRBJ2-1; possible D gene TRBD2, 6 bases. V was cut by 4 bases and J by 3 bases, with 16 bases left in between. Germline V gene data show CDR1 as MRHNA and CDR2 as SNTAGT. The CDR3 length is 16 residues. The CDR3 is CASSGLRRTNYNEQFF. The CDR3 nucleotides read TGTGCCAGCAGTGGCCTCCGGCGGACTAACTACAATGAGCAGTTCTTC.

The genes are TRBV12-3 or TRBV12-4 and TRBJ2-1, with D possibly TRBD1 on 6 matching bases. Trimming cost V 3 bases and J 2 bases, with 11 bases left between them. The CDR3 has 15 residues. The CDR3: CASSFVGQTYNEQFF. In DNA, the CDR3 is TGTGCCAGCAGTTTCGTTGGACAGACCTACAATGAGCAGTTCTTC.

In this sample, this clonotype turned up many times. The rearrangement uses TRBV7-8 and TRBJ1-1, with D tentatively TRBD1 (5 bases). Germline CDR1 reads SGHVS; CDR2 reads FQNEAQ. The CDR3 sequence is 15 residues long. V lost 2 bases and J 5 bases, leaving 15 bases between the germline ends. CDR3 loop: CASSLNGGGGTEAFF. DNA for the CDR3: TGTGCCAGCAGCTTAAACGGGGGGGGAGGTACTGAAGCTTTCTTT.

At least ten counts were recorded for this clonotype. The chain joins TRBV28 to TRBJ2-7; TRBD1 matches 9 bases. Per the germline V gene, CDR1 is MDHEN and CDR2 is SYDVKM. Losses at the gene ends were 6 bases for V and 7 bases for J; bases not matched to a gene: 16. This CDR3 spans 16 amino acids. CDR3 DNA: TGTGCCAGCAGGTCATCCCCGGGACAGGGTTTTGAAGAGCAGTACTTC. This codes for CASRSSPGQGFEEQYF.

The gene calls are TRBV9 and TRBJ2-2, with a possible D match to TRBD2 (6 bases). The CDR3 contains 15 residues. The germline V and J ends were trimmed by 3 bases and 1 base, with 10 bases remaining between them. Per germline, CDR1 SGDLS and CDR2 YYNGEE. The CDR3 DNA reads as TGTGCCAGCAGCGGGGGGGACGGGAACACCGGGGAGCTGTTTTTT. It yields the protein CASSGGDGNTGELFF.

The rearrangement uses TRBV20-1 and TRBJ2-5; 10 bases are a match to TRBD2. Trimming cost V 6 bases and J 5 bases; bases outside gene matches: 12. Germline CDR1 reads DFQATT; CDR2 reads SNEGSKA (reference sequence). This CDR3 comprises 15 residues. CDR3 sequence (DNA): TGCAGTGCCCCAAGATCTAGCGGGAGCAGTGAGACCCAGTACTTC. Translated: CSAPRSSGSSETQYF.

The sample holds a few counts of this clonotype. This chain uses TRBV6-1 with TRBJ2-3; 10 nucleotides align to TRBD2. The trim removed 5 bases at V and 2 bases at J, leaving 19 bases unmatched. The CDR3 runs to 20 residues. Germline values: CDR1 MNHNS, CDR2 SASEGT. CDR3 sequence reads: CASSYRLLEASGGFTDTQYF. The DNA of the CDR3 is TGTGCCAGCAGTTATAGGCTGTTGGAGGCTAGCGGGGGTTTCACAGATACGCAGTATTTT.

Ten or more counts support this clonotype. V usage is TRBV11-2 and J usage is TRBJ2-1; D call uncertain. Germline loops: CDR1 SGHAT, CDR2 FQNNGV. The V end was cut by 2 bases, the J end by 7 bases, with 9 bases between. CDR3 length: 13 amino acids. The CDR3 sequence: CASSLIGQNEQFF. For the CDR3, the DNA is TGTGCCAGCAGCTTAATCGGTCAGAATGAGCAGTTCTTC.

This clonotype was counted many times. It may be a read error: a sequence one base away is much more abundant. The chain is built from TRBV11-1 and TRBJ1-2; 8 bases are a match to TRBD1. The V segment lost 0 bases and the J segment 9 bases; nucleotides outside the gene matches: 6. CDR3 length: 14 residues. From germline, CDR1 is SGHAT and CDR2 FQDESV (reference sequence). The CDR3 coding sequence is TGTGCCAGCAGCTTAGCGGAGACAGGGGCCCGCTACACCTTC. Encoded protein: CASSLAETGARYTF.

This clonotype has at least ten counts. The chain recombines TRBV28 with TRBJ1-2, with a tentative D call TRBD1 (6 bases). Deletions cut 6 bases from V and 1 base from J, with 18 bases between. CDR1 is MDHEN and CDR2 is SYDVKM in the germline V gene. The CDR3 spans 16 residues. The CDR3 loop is CASRGAPKSLNYGYTF. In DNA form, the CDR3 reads TGTGCCAGCAGGGGGGCCCCCAAATCCCTTAACTATGGCTACACCTTC.

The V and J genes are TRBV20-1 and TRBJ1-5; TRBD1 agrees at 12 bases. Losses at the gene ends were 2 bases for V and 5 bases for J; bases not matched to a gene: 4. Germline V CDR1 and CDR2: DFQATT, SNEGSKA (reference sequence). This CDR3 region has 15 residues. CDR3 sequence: CSARTRDRGHQPQHF. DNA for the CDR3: TGCAGTGCTAGAACCAGGGACAGGGGGCATCAGCCCCAGCATTTT.

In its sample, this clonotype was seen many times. CDR3 in amino acids: CASSAGTGQGEQYF. In DNA form, the CDR3 reads TGTGCCAGCAGTGCCGGGACAGGGCAGGGGGAGCAGTACTTC. The genes are TRBV2 and TRBJ2-7; 9 bases agree with TRBD1. This CDR3 is built from 14 residues. Unmatched junction bases numbered 8, after V lost 4 bases and J lost 7 bases. Germline V gene sequence: CDR1 SNHLY, CDR2 FYNNEI.

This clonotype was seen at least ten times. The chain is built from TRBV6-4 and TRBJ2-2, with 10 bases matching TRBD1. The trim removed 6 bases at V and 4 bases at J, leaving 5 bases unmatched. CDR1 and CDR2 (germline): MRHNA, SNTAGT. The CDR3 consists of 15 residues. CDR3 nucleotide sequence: TGTGCCAGCAGCCCTAGGACAGGGGGCACCGGGGAGCTGTTTTTT. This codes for CASSPRTGGTGELFF.

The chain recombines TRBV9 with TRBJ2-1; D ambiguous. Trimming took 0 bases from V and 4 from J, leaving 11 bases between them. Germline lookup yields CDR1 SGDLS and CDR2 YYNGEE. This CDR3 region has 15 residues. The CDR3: CASSVGGYGYNEQFF. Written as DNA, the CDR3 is TGTGCCAGCAGCGTAGGGGGATACGGATACAATGAGCAGTTCTTC.

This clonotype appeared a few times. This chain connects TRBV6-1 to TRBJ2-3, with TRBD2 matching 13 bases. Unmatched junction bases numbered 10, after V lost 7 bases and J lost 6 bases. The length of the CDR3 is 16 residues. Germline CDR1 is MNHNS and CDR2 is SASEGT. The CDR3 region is CASTLPTSGRSDTQYF. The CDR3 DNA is TGTGCCAGCACCCTCCCGACTAGCGGGAGGAGCGATACGCAGTATTTT.

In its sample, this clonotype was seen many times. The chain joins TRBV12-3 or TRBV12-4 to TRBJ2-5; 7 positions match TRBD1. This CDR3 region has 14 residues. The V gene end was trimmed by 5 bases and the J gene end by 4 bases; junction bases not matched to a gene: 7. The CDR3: CASSHPGTAETQYF. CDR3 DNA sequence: TGTGCCAGCAGTCACCCCGGGACAGCAGAGACCCAGTACTTC.

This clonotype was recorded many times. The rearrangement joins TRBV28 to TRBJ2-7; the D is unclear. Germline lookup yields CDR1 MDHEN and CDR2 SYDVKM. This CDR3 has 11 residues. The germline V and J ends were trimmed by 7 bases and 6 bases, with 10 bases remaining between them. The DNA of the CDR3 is TGTGCCAGCACCTCTCTGAGCGAGCAGTACTTC. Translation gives CASTSLSEQYF.

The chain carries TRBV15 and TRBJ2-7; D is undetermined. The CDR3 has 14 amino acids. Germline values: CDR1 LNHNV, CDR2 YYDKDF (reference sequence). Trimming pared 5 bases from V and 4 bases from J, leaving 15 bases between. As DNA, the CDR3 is TGTGCCACCAGCCCTTCCGGGCACCCATACGAGCAGTACTTC. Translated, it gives CATSPSGHPYEQYF.